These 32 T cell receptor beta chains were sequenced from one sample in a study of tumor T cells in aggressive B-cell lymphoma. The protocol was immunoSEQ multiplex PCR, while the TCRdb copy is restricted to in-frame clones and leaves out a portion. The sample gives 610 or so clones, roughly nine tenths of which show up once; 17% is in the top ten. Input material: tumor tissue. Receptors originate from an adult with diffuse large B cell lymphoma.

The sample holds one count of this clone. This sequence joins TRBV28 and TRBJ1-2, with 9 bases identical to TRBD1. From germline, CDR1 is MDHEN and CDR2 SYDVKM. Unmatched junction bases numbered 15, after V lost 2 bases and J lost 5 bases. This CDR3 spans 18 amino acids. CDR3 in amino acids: CASSLIGIRDREKYGYTF. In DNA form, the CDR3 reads TGTGCCAGCAGTTTAATTGGGATAAGGGACAGGGAGAAATATGGCTACACCTTC.

The CDR3 nucleotides read TGCGCCAGCAGCCTGGGGGCAGGGGTGTCGAACACTGAAGCTTTCTTT. Protein product: CASSLGAGVSNTEAFF. The chain uses TRBV5-1 and TRBJ1-1, with a possible D match to TRBD1 (6 bases). Trimming removed 4 bases from V and 1 base from J, with 17 bases in between. The CDR3 runs to 16 residues. The germline CDR1 and CDR2 sequences are SGHRS and YFSETQ. The full variable domain, with the rest looked up from reference TRBV5-1 and TRBJ1-1, is KAGVTQTPRYLIKTRGQQVTLSCSPISGHRSVSWYQQTPGQGLQFLFEYFSETQRNKGNFPGRFSGRQFSNSRSEMNVSTLELGDSALYLCASSLGAGVSNTEAFFGQGTRLTVV.

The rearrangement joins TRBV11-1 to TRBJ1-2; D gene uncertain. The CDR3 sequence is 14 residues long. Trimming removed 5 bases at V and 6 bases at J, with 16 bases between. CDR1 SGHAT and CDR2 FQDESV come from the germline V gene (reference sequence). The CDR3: CASSPDAGIHGYTF. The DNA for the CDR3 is TGTGCCAGCAGCCCCGATGCGGGAATCCATGGCTACACCTTC.

CDR3 protein: CASSSWGLAGPVSHNEQFF. CDR3 in DNA: TGTGCCAGCAGCTCCTGGGGACTAGCGGGGCCGGTTTCCCACAATGAGCAGTTCTTC. The gene calls are TRBV13 and TRBJ2-1; TRBD2 agrees at 13 bases. Losses at the gene ends were 4 bases for V and 5 bases for J; bases not matched to a gene: 14. This CDR3 is 19 amino acids long. Per germline, CDR1 PRHDT and CDR2 FYEKMQ (reference sequence).

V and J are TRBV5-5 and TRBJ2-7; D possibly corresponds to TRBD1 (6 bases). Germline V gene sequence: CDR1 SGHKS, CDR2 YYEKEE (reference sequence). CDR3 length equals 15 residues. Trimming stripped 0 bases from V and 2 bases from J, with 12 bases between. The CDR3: CASSLEDSNTYEQYV. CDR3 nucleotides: TGTGCCAGCAGCTTGGAGGACAGTAACACCTACGAGCAGTACGTC.

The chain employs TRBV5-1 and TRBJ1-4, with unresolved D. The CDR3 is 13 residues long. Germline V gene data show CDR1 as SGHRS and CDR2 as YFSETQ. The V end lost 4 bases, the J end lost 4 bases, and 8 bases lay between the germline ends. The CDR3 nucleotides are TGCGCCAGCAGCCCTGGAGGTAATGAAAAACTGTTTTTT. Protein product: CASSPGGNEKLFF.

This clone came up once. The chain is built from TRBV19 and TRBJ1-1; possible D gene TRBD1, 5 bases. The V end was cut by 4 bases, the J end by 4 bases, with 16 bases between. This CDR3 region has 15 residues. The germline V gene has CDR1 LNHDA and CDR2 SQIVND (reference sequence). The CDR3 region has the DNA TGTGCCAGTAGTACTCCCGGACACCCGGTCACTGAAGCTTTCTTT. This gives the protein CASSTPGHPVTEAFF.

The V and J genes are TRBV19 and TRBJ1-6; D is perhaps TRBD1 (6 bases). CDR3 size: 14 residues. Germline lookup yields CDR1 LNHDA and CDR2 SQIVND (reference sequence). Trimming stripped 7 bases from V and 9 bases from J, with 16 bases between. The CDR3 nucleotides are TGTGCCAGTAACTCCGGGACAAGGGTTTCACCCCTCCACTTT. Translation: CASNSGTRVSPLHF.

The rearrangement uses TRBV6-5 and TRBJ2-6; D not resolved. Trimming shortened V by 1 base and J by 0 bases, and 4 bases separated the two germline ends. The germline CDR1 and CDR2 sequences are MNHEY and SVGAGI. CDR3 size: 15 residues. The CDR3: CASSYYGSGANVLTF. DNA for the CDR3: TGTGCCAGCAGTTACTACGGCTCTGGGGCCAACGTCCTGACTTTC.

CDR3 loop: CASSYSQQGGNTIYF. The DNA of the CDR3 is TGTGCCAGCAGTTACTCGCAACAGGGAGGAAACACCATATATTTT. The genes are TRBV6-5 and TRBJ1-3; D perhaps matches TRBD1 (6 bases). V was pared by 0 bases and J by 4 bases, with 10 bases between. Per germline, CDR1 MNHEY and CDR2 SVGAGI. The CDR3 length is 15 residues.

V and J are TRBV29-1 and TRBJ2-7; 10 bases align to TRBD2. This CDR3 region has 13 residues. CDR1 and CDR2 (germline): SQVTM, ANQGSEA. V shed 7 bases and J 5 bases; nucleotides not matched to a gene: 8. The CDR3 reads CSAASGGWNEQYF. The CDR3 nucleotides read TGCAGCGCCGCTAGCGGGGGCTGGAACGAGCAGTACTTC.

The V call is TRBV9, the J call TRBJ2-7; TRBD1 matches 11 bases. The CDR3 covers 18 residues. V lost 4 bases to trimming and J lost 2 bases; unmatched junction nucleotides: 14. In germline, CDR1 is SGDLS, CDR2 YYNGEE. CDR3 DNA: TGTGCCAGCAGCTCGGACAGGGGGCGTAAAATTATTCCCTACGAGCAGTACTTC. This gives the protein CASSSDRGRKIIPYEQYF.

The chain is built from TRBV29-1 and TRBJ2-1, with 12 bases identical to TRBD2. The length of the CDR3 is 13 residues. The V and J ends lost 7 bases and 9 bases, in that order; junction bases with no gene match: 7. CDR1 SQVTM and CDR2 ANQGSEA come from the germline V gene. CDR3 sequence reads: CSGRLAGEGEQFF. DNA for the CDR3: TGCAGCGGCCGACTAGCGGGGGAAGGTGAGCAGTTCTTC.

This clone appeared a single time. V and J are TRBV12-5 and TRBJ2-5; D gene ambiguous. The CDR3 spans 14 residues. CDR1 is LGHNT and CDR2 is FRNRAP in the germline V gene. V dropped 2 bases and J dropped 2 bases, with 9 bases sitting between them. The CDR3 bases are TGTGCTAGTGGTTTGAGCAGGCAGCAAGAGACCCAGTACTTC. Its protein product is CASGLSRQQETQYF.

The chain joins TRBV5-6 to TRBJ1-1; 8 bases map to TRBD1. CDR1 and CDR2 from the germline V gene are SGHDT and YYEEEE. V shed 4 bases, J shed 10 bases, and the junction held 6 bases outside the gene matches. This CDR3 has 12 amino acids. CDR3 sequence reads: CASSMDRVGAFF. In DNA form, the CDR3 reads TGTGCCAGCAGCATGGACAGGGTGGGAGCTTTCTTT.

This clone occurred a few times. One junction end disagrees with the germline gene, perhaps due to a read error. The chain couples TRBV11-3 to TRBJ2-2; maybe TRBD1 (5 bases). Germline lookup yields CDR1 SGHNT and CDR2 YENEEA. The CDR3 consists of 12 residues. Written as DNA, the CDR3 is TGTGCTAGCAGCTTAGGGGCCCGGGAGCTGTTTTTT. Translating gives CASSLGARELFF.

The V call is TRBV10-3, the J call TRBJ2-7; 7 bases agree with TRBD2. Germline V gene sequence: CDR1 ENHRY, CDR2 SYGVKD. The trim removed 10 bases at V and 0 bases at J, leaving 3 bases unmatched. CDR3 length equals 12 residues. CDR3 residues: CATRDYSYEQYF. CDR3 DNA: TGTGCCACCCGGGACTACTCCTACGAGCAGTACTTC.

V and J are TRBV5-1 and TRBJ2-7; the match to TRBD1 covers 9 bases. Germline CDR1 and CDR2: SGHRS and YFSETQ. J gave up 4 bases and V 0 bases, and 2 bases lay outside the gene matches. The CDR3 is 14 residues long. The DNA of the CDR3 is TGCGCCAGCAGCTTGGGACAGGGGGGATACGAGCAGTACGTC. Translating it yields CASSLGQGGYEQYV.

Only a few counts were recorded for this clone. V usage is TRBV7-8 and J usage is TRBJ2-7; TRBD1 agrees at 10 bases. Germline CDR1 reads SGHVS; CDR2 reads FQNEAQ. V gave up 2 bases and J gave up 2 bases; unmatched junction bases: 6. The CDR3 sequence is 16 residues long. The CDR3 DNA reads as TGTGCCAGCAGCTTAACCGGGACAGGGGTTGCCTACGAGCAGTACTTC. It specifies CASSLTGTGVAYEQYF.

CDR3 sequence: CASSIHSGPYGYTF. The CDR3 region has the DNA TGTGCCAGCAGCATTCATTCAGGCCCCTATGGCTACACCTTC. V and J are TRBV11-2 and TRBJ1-2; no firm D call. This CDR3 is built from 14 residues. CDR1 SGHAT and CDR2 FQNNGV come from the germline V gene. V dropped 5 bases and J dropped 4 bases, with 14 bases sitting between them.

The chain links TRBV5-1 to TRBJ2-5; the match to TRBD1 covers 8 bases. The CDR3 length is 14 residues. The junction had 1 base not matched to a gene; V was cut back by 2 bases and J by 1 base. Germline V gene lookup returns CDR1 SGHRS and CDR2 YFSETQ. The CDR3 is CASSFGTGQETQYF. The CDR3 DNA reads TGCGCCAGCAGCTTTGGGACAGGCCAAGAGACCCAGTACTTC.

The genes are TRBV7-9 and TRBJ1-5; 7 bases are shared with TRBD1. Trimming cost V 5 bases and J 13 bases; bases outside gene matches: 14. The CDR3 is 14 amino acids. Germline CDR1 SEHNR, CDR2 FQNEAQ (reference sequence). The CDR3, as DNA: TGTGCCAGCAGCCTATCATACACAGACAGGGAACAGCATTTT. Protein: CASSLSYTDREQHF.

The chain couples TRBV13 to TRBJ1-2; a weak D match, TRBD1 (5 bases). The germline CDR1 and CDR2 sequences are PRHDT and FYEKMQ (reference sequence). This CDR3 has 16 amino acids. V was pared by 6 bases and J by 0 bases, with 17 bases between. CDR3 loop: CASRRQGTLPNYGYTF. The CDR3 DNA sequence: TGTGCCAGCAGGAGGCAGGGTACTTTACCTAACTATGGCTACACCTTC. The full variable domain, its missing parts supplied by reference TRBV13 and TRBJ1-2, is AAGVIQSPRHLIKEKRETATLKCYPIPRHDTVYWYQQGPGQDPQFLISFYEKMQSDKGSIPDRFSAQQFSDYHSELNMSSLELGDSALYFCASRRQGTLPNYGYTFGSGTRLTVV.

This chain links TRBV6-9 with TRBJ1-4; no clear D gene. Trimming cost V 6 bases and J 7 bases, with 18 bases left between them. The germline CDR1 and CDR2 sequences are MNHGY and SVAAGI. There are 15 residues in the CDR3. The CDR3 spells CASRRWRPRTEKLFF. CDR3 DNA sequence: TGTGCCAGCAGGCGGTGGAGGCCCCGTACTGAAAAACTGTTTTTT.

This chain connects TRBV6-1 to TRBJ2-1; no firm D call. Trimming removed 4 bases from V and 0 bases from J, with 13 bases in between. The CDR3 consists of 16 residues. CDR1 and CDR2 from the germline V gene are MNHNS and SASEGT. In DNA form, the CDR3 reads TGTGCCAGCAGTGGAGGCAGCGTTAACTCCTACAATGAGCAGTTCTTC. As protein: CASSGGSVNSYNEQFF.

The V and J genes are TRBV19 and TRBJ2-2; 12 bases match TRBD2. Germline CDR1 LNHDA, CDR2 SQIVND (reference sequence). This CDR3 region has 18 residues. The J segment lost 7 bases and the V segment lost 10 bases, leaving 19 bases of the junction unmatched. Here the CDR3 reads CATSTFTSGGTNGGELFF. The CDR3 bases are TGTGCCACCTCTACCTTTACTAGCGGGGGGACTAACGGCGGGGAGCTGTTTTTT.

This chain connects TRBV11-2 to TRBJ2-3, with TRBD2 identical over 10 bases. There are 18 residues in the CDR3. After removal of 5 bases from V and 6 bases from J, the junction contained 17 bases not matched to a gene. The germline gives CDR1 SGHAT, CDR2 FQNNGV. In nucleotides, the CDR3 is TGTGCCAGCAGCGTAAGAAACAGCGGGGGGGCTAGCGGCGATACGCAGTATTTT. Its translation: CASSVRNSGGASGDTQYF.

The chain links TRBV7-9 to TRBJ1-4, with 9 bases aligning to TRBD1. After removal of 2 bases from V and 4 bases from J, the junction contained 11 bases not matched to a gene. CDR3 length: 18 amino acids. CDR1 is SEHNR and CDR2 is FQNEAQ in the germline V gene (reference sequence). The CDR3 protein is CASSLPPWTGELNEKLFF. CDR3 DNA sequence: TGTGCCAGCAGCTTACCTCCTTGGACAGGGGAACTTAATGAAAAACTGTTTTTT.

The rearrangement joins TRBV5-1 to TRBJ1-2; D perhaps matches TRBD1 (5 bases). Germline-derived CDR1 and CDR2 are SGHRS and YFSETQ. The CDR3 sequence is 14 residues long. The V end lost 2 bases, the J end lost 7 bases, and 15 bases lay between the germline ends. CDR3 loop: CASSFVAGLGGYTF. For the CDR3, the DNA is TGCGCCAGCAGCTTTGTTGCAGGGTTAGGTGGCTACACCTTC.

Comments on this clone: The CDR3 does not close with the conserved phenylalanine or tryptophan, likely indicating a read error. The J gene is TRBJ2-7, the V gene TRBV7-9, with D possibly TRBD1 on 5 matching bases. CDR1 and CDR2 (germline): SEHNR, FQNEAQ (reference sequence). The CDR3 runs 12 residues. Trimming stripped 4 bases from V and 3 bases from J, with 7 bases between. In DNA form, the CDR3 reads TGTGCCAGCAGCTACCAGGGCTACGAGCAGTACATC. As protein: CASSYQGYEQYI.

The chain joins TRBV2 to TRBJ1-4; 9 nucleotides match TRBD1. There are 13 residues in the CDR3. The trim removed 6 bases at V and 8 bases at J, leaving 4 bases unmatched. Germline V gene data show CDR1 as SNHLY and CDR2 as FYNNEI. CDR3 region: CASSDRGGEKLFF. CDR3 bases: TGTGCCAGCAGCGACAGGGGGGGGGAAAAACTGTTTTTT. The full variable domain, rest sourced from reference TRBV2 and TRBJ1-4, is EPEVTQTPSHQVTQMGQEVILRCVPISNHLYFYWYRQILGQKVEFLVSFYNNEISEKSEIFDDQFSVERPDGSNFTLKIRSTKLEDSAMYFCASSDRGGEKLFFGSGTQLSVL.

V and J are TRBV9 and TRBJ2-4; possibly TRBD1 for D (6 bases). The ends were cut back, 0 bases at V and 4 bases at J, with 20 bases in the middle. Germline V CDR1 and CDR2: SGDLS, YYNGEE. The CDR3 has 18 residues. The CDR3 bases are TGTGCCAGCAGCGTAGGGGGGCCATTCGGTACCTCAAAAAACATTCAGTACTTC. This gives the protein CASSVGGPFGTSKNIQYF.